The present T cell receptor (beta chain) was sequenced within a study of response to subunit inactivated influenza vaccine. Study-wide results and limits: Seasonal influenza vaccination, on each occasion, was suggested by the authors to recruit few new T cells.

V dropped 5 bases and J dropped 8 bases, with 20 bases sitting between them. CDR3 length: 15 residues. CDR1 is SGHAT and CDR2 is FQNNGV in the germline V gene. As regards this clonotype: Its target is not known. A read error may be the cause here, since a much bigger clone is one base away.

MiXCR, run by TCRdb on the RT-PCR reads, gives a single entry per CDR3 protein. Among some 160,000 distinct CDR3 sequences listed, under 13% were seen once. Sequences were derived from non-naive T cells sorted from PBMCs, sampled about 40 days after vaccination. The sequence was collected from a man aged 50 or older who received an inactivated influenza vaccine. V usage is TRBV11-2 and J usage is TRBJ2-3; TRBD1 is a possible D gene (6 bases). The CDR3 spells CASSPWGHGLGTQYF. The CDR3 DNA reads TGTGCCAGCAGCCCCTGGGGACATGGGCTCGGTACGCAGTATTTT.